This record looks at one T cell receptor (beta chain) sequence and its context. The antigen is undetermined. The data originate from a study of STAT3 mutations in large granular lymphocyte leukemia. At the level of the study: More than 30% of treated T-LGLL patients showed hematologic response to immunosuppression.

General study results and limits: Every T-LGLL patient had at least one immunodominant TCRbeta clonotype. Clonal expansion was inferred from other time points because no sample existed at each clone's first appearance.

This table comes from immunoSEQ multiplex PCR, and its TCRdb copy is limited to in-frame clones, with some not included. This table has fewer than 3,000 clones, 50% to 75% appearing once. Trimming shortened V by 1 base and J by 7 bases, and 13 bases separated the two germline ends. The length of the CDR3 is 14 residues. Looked up from germline, CDR1 is MGHDK and CDR2 is SYGVNS. Sequenced input: peripheral blood mononuclear cells. V usage is TRBV25-1 and J usage is TRBJ2-5; TRBD1 might be the D (5 bases). The source is a man aged 55-75 years with T-cell large granular lymphocyte leukemia. Some clones in this sample may be carry-over from other donors' samples. CDR3 sequence reads: CASSESGNFGTQYF. CDR3 DNA sequence: TGTGCCAGCAGTGAATCAGGGAATTTCGGGACCCAGTACTTC.